The clone carrying this T cell receptor beta chain was seen only once. This record belongs to a study of Tregs in tolerant kidney transplant recipients. Unstimulated regulatory T cells (CD4+CD25+CD127-), CD4+CD25- non-regulatory cells, CD4 and CD8 cells were FACS-sorted from thawed PBMCs. Sequenced by immunoSEQ multiplex PCR; TCRdb stores in-frame clones only, minus some. The profile shows 75,000 to 100,000 clones, approximately 90% of them singletons. Per the germline V gene, CDR1 is MNHEY and CDR2 is SMNVEV (reference sequence). V was trimmed by 3 bases and J by 4 bases, leaving 9 bases between them. CDR3 length: 13 residues.

The clonotype was recovered from a human donor in good health. The chain joins TRBV27 to TRBJ1-1, with D unclear. Sequencing was carried out using CD8+ T cells from blood. The CDR3 DNA reads TGTGCCAGCAGTTTTGGAACCGGCACTGAAGCTTTCTTT. Translating it yields CASSFGTGTEAFF.